Below are 28 T cell receptor beta chains sequenced from a single sample in a study of TIL therapy for anti-PD-1-resistant metastatic lung cancer (dated by TCRdb to the early 2020s). TCR beta CDR3 regions were amplified from genomic DNA by bias-controlled multiplex PCR with the immunoSEQ v3 hsTCRB kit. The table comes from immuneACCESS by way of TCRdb, which keeps in-frame sequences with V and J called. Part of the clones is missing from these tables; in studies checked, under half for an unresolved V gene and the rest for unknown reasons. The sample profile shows about 52,000 clones; roughly 85% of them were found once. Of the sample, 4% to 5.5% is held by the ten largest clones. Per the publication, the time point label means: pre-treatment sample, taken before nivolumab and TIL therapy. This sample comprised blood, obtained at baseline. These receptors all stem from a woman aged 30-79 years with non-small cell lung cancer.

The chain recombines TRBV9 with TRBJ1-5, with 8 bases lining up with TRBD1. The length of the CDR3 is 15 residues. CDR1 and CDR2 (germline): SGDLS, YYNGEE. Trimming removed 3 bases from V and 4 bases from J; junction bases left unmatched: 6. CDR3 nucleotide sequence: TGTGCCAGCAGCGAGGGGGACAGGCCTAATCAGCCCCAGCATTTT. This translates into CASSEGDRPNQPQHF.

V usage is TRBV27 and J usage is TRBJ1-6, with a weak D call TRBD1 (6 bases). The CDR3 covers 14 residues. Trimming took off 5 bases at V and 7 bases at J, with 12 bases between the two ends. Germline V gene data show CDR1 as MNHEY and CDR2 as SMNVEV (reference sequence). The CDR3 loop is CASSNRVRNSPLHF. The DNA for the CDR3 is TGTGCCAGCAGTAACAGGGTCCGGAATTCACCCCTCCACTTT.

The chain uses TRBV9 and TRBJ2-1; TRBD2 aligns across 13 bases. The CDR3 is 19 residues long. V shed 1 base, J shed 3 bases, and the junction held 10 bases outside the gene matches. Germline V gives CDR1 SGDLS, CDR2 YYNGEE. CDR3 residues: CASSVSRGLAGTNYNEQFF. In DNA form, the CDR3 reads TGTGCCAGCAGCGTATCCCGGGGACTAGCGGGAACCAACTACAATGAGCAGTTCTTC.

This chain joins TRBV7-9 and TRBJ1-3; the match to TRBD1 covers 7 bases. CDR3 length: 18 residues. Germline V gene lookup returns CDR1 SEHNR and CDR2 FQNEAQ (reference sequence). After removal of 3 bases from V and 0 bases from J, the junction contained 11 bases not matched to a gene. The CDR3 nucleotides are TGTGCCAGCAGCTTCGACAGGGACCCCTTTTACTCTGGAAACACCATATATTTT. Encoded protein: CASSFDRDPFYSGNTIYF. Based on the CDR3 plus reference TRBV7-9 and TRBJ1-3, the full variable domain is DTGVSQNPRHKITKRGQNVTFRCDPISEHNRLYWYRQTLGQGPEFLTYFQNEAQLEKSRLLSDRFSAERPKGSFSTLEIQRTEQGDSAMYLCASSFDRDPFYSGNTIYFGEGSWLTVV.

V usage is TRBV19 and J usage is TRBJ2-2; D ambiguous. The germline CDR1 and CDR2 sequences are LNHDA and SQIVND (reference sequence). The CDR3 consists of 12 residues. Trimming took off 3 bases at V and 4 bases at J, with 3 bases between the two ends. CDR3 in DNA: TGTGCCAGTAGTATTGGCACCGGGGAGCTGTTTTTT. Translation: CASSIGTGELFF.

This clone was detected only once. The rearrangement links TRBV6-5 to TRBJ1-1; perhaps TRBD1 as D (6 bases). Trimming removed 6 bases from V and 5 bases from J, with 13 bases in between. The CDR3 contains 13 residues. CDR1 is MNHEY and CDR2 is SVGAGI in the germline V gene. CDR3 sequence reads: CASRNTGRTEAFF. The CDR3, as DNA: TGTGCCAGCAGGAATACAGGGAGGACTGAAGCTTTCTTT.

The gene calls are TRBV7-2 and TRBJ1-2, with 8 bases that match TRBD1. The junction had 6 bases not matched to a gene; V was cut back by 3 bases and J by 0 bases. The CDR3 spans 16 residues. CDR1 SGHTA and CDR2 FQGNSA come from the germline V gene. The CDR3, as DNA: TGTGCCAGCAGCTTCCTAACGGGACAGGCTAACTATGGCTACACCTTC. Protein sequence: CASSFLTGQANYGYTF. The complete variable domain, with remaining parts taken from reference TRBV7-2 and TRBJ1-2, reads GAGVSQSPSNKVTEKGKDVELRCDPISGHTALYWYRQSLGQGLEFLIYFQGNSAPDKSGLPSDRFSAERTGGSVSTLTIQRTQQEDSAVYLCASSFLTGQANYGYTFGSGTRLTVV.

This clone was counted only a few times. V is TRBV15 and J is TRBJ2-1; D is unresolved. The CDR3 is 16 residues long. The germline gives CDR1 LNHNV, CDR2 YYDKDF (reference sequence). Trimming cost V 6 bases and J 4 bases, with 19 bases left between them. DNA of the CDR3: TGTGCCACCAGTCCTCCCTTCGGAGATGGATACAATGAGCAGTTCTTC. It encodes CATSPPFGDGYNEQFF.

Within the sample, this clone is medium-sized. The chain employs TRBV19 and TRBJ1-1; D is perhaps TRBD1 (6 bases). The V gene's germline CDR1 is LNHDA and CDR2 SQIVND (reference sequence). With 4 bases removed from V and 1 base from J, the gap between germline ends came to 13 bases. The CDR3 totals 15 residues. The CDR3 DNA sequence: TGTGCCAGTAGTAGGACAGCACTCCAGAACACTGAAGCTTTCTTT. Its translation: CASSRTALQNTEAFF.

This chain joins TRBV15 and TRBJ2-2; possibly TRBD1 for D (6 bases). Germline CDR1 is LNHNV and CDR2 is YYDKDF (reference sequence). The CDR3 extends over 16 amino acids. V shed 3 bases and J shed 5 bases, with 16 bases lying between them. The CDR3 here is CATSSTYGQPTGELFF. In DNA, the CDR3 is TGTGCCACCAGCAGCACCTACGGACAGCCAACCGGGGAGCTGTTTTTT.

This chain's CDR3 is CASSFQGVWTGELFF. CDR3 DNA sequence: TGTGCCAGCAGTTTTCAGGGCGTATGGACCGGGGAGCTGTTTTTT. The rearrangement joins TRBV27 to TRBJ2-2, with a weak D call TRBD1 (5 bases). Germline lookup yields CDR1 MNHEY and CDR2 SMNVEV (reference sequence). The CDR3 consists of 15 residues. V gave up 3 bases and J gave up 5 bases, with 13 bases separating them.

This chain joins TRBV21-1 and TRBJ2-7; the DNA was not compared with TRBD2, the D call given in the table. TRBV21-1 is annotated as a pseudogene. The CDR3 loop spans 23 amino acids. The CDR3, as DNA: TGTGCCAGCAGCAAAGGTAGGGAGGGGTTTGTCTGCGGGAGTAGCAGTGGGCTGAACGAGCAGTACTTC. Encoded protein: CASSKGREGFVCGSSSGLNEQYF.

J is TRBJ2-1 and V is TRBV6-5; 7 bases line up with TRBD2. Germline loops: CDR1 MNHEY, CDR2 SVGAGI. The J segment lost 6 bases and the V segment lost 0 bases, leaving 5 bases of the junction unmatched. CDR3 length: 15 residues. The CDR3 loop reads CASSYSAGIGNEQFF. In nucleotides, the CDR3 is TGTGCCAGCAGTTACTCAGCGGGAATCGGCAATGAGCAGTTCTTC.

The chain employs TRBV5-1 and TRBJ2-3, with D uncertain. Deletions cut 1 base from V and 5 bases from J, with 2 bases between. The CDR3 has 11 residues. Germline CDR1 SGHRS, CDR2 YFSETQ. Here the CDR3 DNA reads TGCGCCAGCAGCTTGCAAGATACGCAGTATTTT. Its translation: CASSLQDTQYF.

This chain's CDR3 is CASSYNNRGNEKLFF. In DNA, the CDR3 is TGTGCCAGCAGTTATAACAACAGGGGCAATGAAAAACTGTTTTTT. The chain links TRBV16 to TRBJ1-4; 7 bases agree with TRBD1. Germline CDR1 KGHSY, CDR2 FQNENV. This CDR3 is built from 15 residues. The J segment lost 5 bases and the V segment lost 6 bases, leaving 9 bases of the junction unmatched.

J is TRBJ2-1 and V is TRBV6-5, with 7 bases identical to TRBD2. CDR1 and CDR2 (germline): MNHEY, SVGAGI. This CDR3 has 15 residues. The trim removed 8 bases at V and 5 bases at J, leaving 12 bases unmatched. CDR3 bases: TGTGCCAGCGCTCGTGTACTAGCGAGCGACAATGAGCAGTTCTTC. Translation gives CASARVLASDNEQFF.

The chain carries TRBV7-2 and TRBJ2-3, with 10 positions matching TRBD1. This CDR3 has 15 amino acids. Germline loops: CDR1 SGHTA, CDR2 FQGNSA. J gave up 0 bases and V 5 bases, and 2 bases lay outside the gene matches. In DNA, the CDR3 is TGTGCCAGCAGCGAGGGACAGGGGAGCACAGATACGCAGTATTTT. Translated: CASSEGQGSTDTQYF.

The V gene is TRBV5-4, the J gene TRBJ1-3; D remains ambiguous. V was trimmed by 1 base and J by 2 bases, leaving 10 bases between them. The CDR3 contains 15 residues. Looked up from germline, CDR1 is SGHNT and CDR2 is YYREEE (reference sequence). CDR3 amino acids: CASSLPTGTGNTIYF. As DNA, the CDR3 is TGTGCCAGCAGCTTGCCGACGGGGACTGGAAACACCATATATTTT.

The CDR3 coding sequence is TGCAGCGTCCGACATGACAGCACAGATACGCAGTATTTT. Encoded protein: CSVRHDSTDTQYF. The J gene is TRBJ2-3, the V gene TRBV29-1, with D unclear. Trimming removed 6 bases from V and 0 bases from J, with 10 bases in between. Germline CDR1 SQVTM, CDR2 ANQGSEA. The CDR3 extends over 13 amino acids.

This chain uses TRBV29-1 with TRBJ2-7; D might be TRBD1 (5 bases). This CDR3 is built from 14 residues. The germline gives CDR1 SQVTM, CDR2 ANQGSEA. V lost 5 bases and J 6 bases, leaving 20 bases between the germline ends. The CDR3 here is CSVQPSRVLGEQYF. CDR3 bases: TGCAGCGTTCAACCTTCCAGGGTTCTGGGCGAGCAGTACTTC.

This clone has only a few counts. CDR3 bases: TGCAGCGTTGAACTCGCCCACTGGGGGGGCTACACCTTC. This sequence encodes CSVELAHWGGYTF. The V gene is TRBV29-1, the J gene TRBJ1-2; D might be TRBD1 (5 bases). CDR1 and CDR2 from the germline V gene are SQVTM and ANQGSEA. CDR3 length equals 13 residues. Deletions cut 2 bases from V and 8 bases from J, with 15 bases between.

V and J are TRBV4-3 and TRBJ1-5; no reliable D call. Germline V gene data show CDR1 as LGHNA and CDR2 as YSLEER. The CDR3 is 15 amino acids. V was shortened by 0 bases and J by 0 bases, with 6 bases between the two germline ends. CDR3 nucleotides: TGCGCCAGCAGCCAAGAACCTTATAGCAATCAGCCCCAGCATTTT. As protein: CASSQEPYSNQPQHF.

The gene calls are TRBV7-8 and TRBJ2-2; D perhaps matches TRBD2 (6 bases). V lost 1 base to trimming and J lost 5 bases, with 23 bases between them. From germline, CDR1 is SGHVS and CDR2 FQNEAQ. The CDR3 extends over 19 amino acids. CDR3: CASSLVRNTSPVGTGELFF. CDR3 DNA sequence: TGTGCCAGCAGCTTAGTTCGGAATACTAGCCCAGTGGGTACCGGGGAGCTGTTTTTT.

The V call is TRBV7-7, the J call TRBJ2-1; perhaps TRBD2 as D (6 bases). The CDR3 covers 13 residues. CDR1 is SSHAT, CDR2 FNYEAQ, per germline (reference sequence). Trimming took 5 bases from V and 10 from J, leaving 15 bases between them. In DNA, the CDR3 is TGTGCCAGCAGCGCTCCCGGGAGTCGGGAGCAGTTCTTC. Protein product: CASSAPGSREQFF.

The gene calls are TRBV15 and TRBJ2-7; 11 bases map to TRBD2. In germline, CDR1 is LNHNV, CDR2 YYDKDF (reference sequence). This CDR3 is built from 18 residues. The trim removed 0 bases at V and 3 bases at J, leaving 10 bases unmatched. CDR3 in DNA: TGTGCCACCAGCAGAGATTTACGAGCCGGGACTAGCGGCTACGAGCAGTACTTC. Translating it yields CATSRDLRAGTSGYEQYF.

V is TRBV11-2 and J is TRBJ2-6; 8 bases line up with TRBD2. With V trimmed by 6 bases and J by 2 bases, 9 bases remained unmatched. The length of the CDR3 is 17 residues. Germline V gene sequence: CDR1 SGHAT, CDR2 FQNNGV. This chain's CDR3 is CASRIREGRPGANVLTF. CDR3 nucleotide sequence: TGTGCCAGCAGGATACGGGAGGGCCGGCCTGGGGCCAACGTCCTGACTTTC.

This clone was seen a handful of times. This sequence joins TRBV10-1 and TRBJ2-1; 9 nucleotides agree with TRBD2. The CDR3 covers 14 residues. V gave up 5 bases and J gave up 5 bases; unmatched junction bases: 4. The germline V gene encodes CDR1 WNHNN and CDR2 SYGVQD (reference sequence). The CDR3 coding sequence is TGCGCCAGCAGTAGCGGGGGGTCCAACAATGAGCAGTTCTTC. It encodes CASSSGGSNNEQFF.

The rearrangement uses TRBV4-3 and TRBJ1-6; D perhaps matches TRBD1 (5 bases). CDR1 LGHNA and CDR2 YSLEER come from the germline V gene. The V end was cut by 0 bases, the J end by 9 bases, with 15 bases between. There are 16 residues in the CDR3. The CDR3 sequence: CASSQERAGLTSPLHF. The CDR3 DNA reads TGCGCCAGCAGCCAAGAGCGGGCAGGGTTAACTTCACCCCTCCACTTT.